The 6 T cell receptor beta chains below were found in one sample sequenced in a study of chemoradiotherapy in HPV16-positive cancers. Generated by immunoSEQ multiplex PCR, the TCRdb table keeps only in-frame clones and is missing some. The table shows several thousand clones, with 78% occurring only once. The specimen was obtained from a patient who underwent chemoradiotherapy. Receptor source: a human donor with HPV-associated anogenital cancer.

This chain uses TRBV30 with TRBJ2-3; TRBD2 agrees at 9 bases. Losses at the gene ends were 0 bases for V and 2 bases for J; bases not matched to a gene: 18. Germline V lookup: CDR1 GTSNPN, CDR2 SVGIG (reference sequence). The CDR3 loop spans 20 amino acids. CDR3 residues: CAWSVEFVLAGTTNTDTQYF. The CDR3 nucleotides read TGTGCCTGGAGTGTTGAGTTTGTGCTAGCGGGGACTACTAACACAGATACGCAGTATTTT. The full variable domain, in which reference TRBV30 and TRBJ2-3 provide the parts outside the CDR3, is SQTIHQWPATLVQPVGSPLSLECTVEGTSNPNLYWYRQAAGRGLQLLFYSVGIGQISSEVPQNLSASRPQDRQFILSSKKLLLSDSGFYLCAWSVEFVLAGTTNTDTQYFGPGTRLTVL.

The chain recombines TRBV6-1 with TRBJ1-1; tentatively, D is TRBD1 (5 bases). V was clipped by 2 bases and J by 8 bases, with 15 bases between them. CDR1 and CDR2 (germline): MNHNS, SASEGT. CDR3 length: 14 amino acids. The CDR3 bases are TGTGCCAGCAGTGAACACGGAGCGAGGGGAGAAGCTTTCTTT. The encoded protein is CASSEHGARGEAFF.

V and J are TRBV28 and TRBJ1-2; 11 positions match TRBD1. CDR3 length: 14 amino acids. Germline trimming cut 7 bases from V and 7 bases from J; bases unmatched to any gene: 8. Germline V gene data show CDR1 as MDHEN and CDR2 as SYDVKM. The CDR3 reads CASILGQGASGYTF. DNA of the CDR3: TGTGCCAGCATCCTCGGACAGGGGGCCTCTGGCTACACCTTC.

The count of this clone is one. This rearrangement joins TRBV5-6 to TRBJ2-1; no clear D. Trimming stripped 0 bases from V and 7 bases from J, with 14 bases between. The CDR3 is 15 amino acids. CDR1 and CDR2 (germline): SGHDT, YYEEEE. As DNA, the CDR3 is TGTGCCAGCAGCTTGGTCGCTGGGGTAGGGAATGAGCAGTTCTTC. Protein: CASSLVAGVGNEQFF.

This clone was detected only a few times. The chain employs TRBV9 and TRBJ1-2; D is perhaps TRBD1 (5 bases). Germline CDR1 is SGDLS and CDR2 is YYNGEE. The CDR3 extends over 14 amino acids. Trimming stripped 3 bases from V and 4 bases from J, with 13 bases between. The CDR3 coding sequence is TGTGCCAGCAGCGCACCCTCAGGGTCCTATGGCTACACCTTC. Amino acids: CASSAPSGSYGYTF. The full variable domain, rest sourced from reference TRBV9 and TRBJ1-2, is DSGVTQTPKHLITATGQRVTLRCSPRSGDLSVYWYQQSLDQGLQFLIQYYNGEERAKGNILERFSAQQFPDLHSELNLSSLELGDSALYFCASSAPSGSYGYTFGSGTRLTVV.

This clone was seen only a few times. This rearrangement joins TRBV7-2 to TRBJ1-6; D is unresolved. V was pared by 9 bases and J by 0 bases, with 6 bases between. Germline assignment: CDR1 SGHTA and CDR2 FQGNSA. The CDR3 is 13 residues long. CDR3 amino acids: CASGSSYNSPLHF. As DNA, the CDR3 is TGTGCCAGTGGAAGCTCCTATAATTCACCCCTCCACTTT.